Described below is a single T cell receptor (beta chain) sequence and its context. CDR1 and CDR2 from the germline V gene are SGHTA and FQGNSA. CDR3 size: 14 residues. V lost 4 bases and J 5 bases, leaving 15 bases between the germline ends. The data belong to a study of cytomegalovirus exposure and HLA in healthy donors. Overall study context: The platform used for the 120 or so validation repertoires matched that of the roughly 700 first-cohort repertoires, a later analysis reported.

The donors formed part of the approximately 120-subject validation cohort, distinct from the roughly 660-subject first cohort. The data were produced by immunoSEQ multiplex PCR, yet TCRdb's version contains in-frame clones alone and is incomplete. In the table there are 260,000 or so clones, more than 75% of which are singletons. The sample comprised PBMCs. The TCR sequence derives from a young man in good health and CMV-seronegative. The V and J genes are TRBV7-2 and TRBJ2-7; TRBD1 is a possible D gene (5 bases). The CDR3 region has the DNA TGTGCCAGCAGCTCCCAAAGGGGCAGGGACGAGCAGTACTTC. It specifies CASSSQRGRDEQYF.